This entry lists 30 T cell receptor beta chains sequenced from one sample in a study of graft-versus-host responses after intestinal transplantation. Generated by immunoSEQ multiplex PCR, the TCRdb table keeps only in-frame clones and is missing some. Of about 93,000 clones listed, roughly 91% are singletons. The antigens of these receptors remain unknown. The sequencing used unstimulated CD8+ T cells sorted from spleen or lymph node cells, collected before intestinal transplant. These receptors were obtained from a human donor who received an intestinal transplant.

The J gene is TRBJ2-7, the V gene TRBV19, with TRBD1 matching over 8 bases. CDR3 length: 14 residues. V lost 2 bases and J lost 1; bases outside the gene matches: 1. Germline V gives CDR1 LNHDA, CDR2 SQIVND (reference sequence). This CDR3 reads CASSIQGASYEQYF. DNA for the CDR3: TGTGCCAGTAGTATACAGGGGGCATCCTACGAGCAGTACTTC.

This chain joins TRBV4-2 and TRBJ1-5; weak D call: TRBD1 (5 bases). V gave up 4 bases and J gave up 0 bases, with 10 bases separating them. This CDR3 is 15 amino acids long. The germline gives CDR1 LGHNA, CDR2 YNFKEQ. CDR3 DNA sequence: TGTGCCAGCAGCCTTAGACAGCTTAGCAATCAGCCCCAGCATTTT. It yields the protein CASSLRQLSNQPQHF.

CDR3 sequence (DNA): TGTGCCAGCTCGCGGGGAATATACTATGGCTACACCTTC. Amino acids: CASSRGIYYGYTF. The V call is TRBV28, the J call TRBJ1-2; D remains ambiguous. There are 13 residues in the CDR3. The V end was cut by 8 bases, the J end by 3 bases, with 13 bases between. The germline V gene has CDR1 MDHEN and CDR2 SYDVKM.

The genes are TRBV5-8 and TRBJ1-2; no definite D call. V dropped 4 bases and J dropped 4 bases, with 11 bases sitting between them. The CDR3 extends over 13 amino acids. CDR1 is SGHTS, CDR2 YDEGEE, per germline. The CDR3 here is CASSASGFYGYTF. The CDR3 DNA reads TGTGCCAGCAGCGCTAGTGGTTTCTATGGCTACACCTTC.

The chain carries TRBV27 and TRBJ1-1; D is unresolved. Trimming removed 1 base from V and 1 base from J, with 7 bases in between. The germline gives CDR1 MNHEY, CDR2 SMNVEV (reference sequence). There are 14 residues in the CDR3. The CDR3 bases are TGTGCCAGCAGTTTATTGTACGGGAACACTGAAGCTTTCTTT. Its protein is CASSLLYGNTEAFF.

The rearrangement links TRBV11-2 to TRBJ2-7; the match to TRBD1 covers 10 bases. Germline CDR1 reads SGHAT; CDR2 reads FQNNGV. The CDR3 loop spans 14 amino acids. Trimming cost V 5 bases and J 3 bases; bases outside gene matches: 4. CDR3 DNA sequence: TGTGCCAGCAGCCCGAGGACAGGGGGCTACGAGCAGTACTTC. Protein product: CASSPRTGGYEQYF.

This chain joins TRBV10-3 and TRBJ2-5; the match to TRBD2 covers 7 bases. Germline lookup yields CDR1 ENHRY and CDR2 SYGVKD. The CDR3 spans 16 residues. V gave up 0 bases and J gave up 1 base; unmatched junction bases: 5. As DNA, the CDR3 is TGTGCCATCAGTGAGTCTTCGGGGGGTCTCCAAGAGACCCAGTACTTC. It yields the protein CAISESSGGLQETQYF.

The chain employs TRBV5-8 and TRBJ2-1, with D perhaps TRBD2 (6 bases). V lost 4 bases to trimming and J lost 5 bases, with 16 bases between them. The CDR3 has 15 amino acids. CDR1 and CDR2 from the germline V gene are SGHTS and YDEGEE. CDR3 sequence reads: CASSPGVRQDNEQFF. In DNA form, the CDR3 reads TGTGCCAGCAGCCCGGGGGTCAGACAAGACAATGAGCAGTTCTTC.

The chain recombines TRBV11-2 with TRBJ2-7, with 7 positions matching TRBD1. The CDR3 has 16 residues. The germline CDR1 and CDR2 sequences are SGHAT and FQNNGV. V dropped 1 base and J dropped 0; count of bases not matched to a gene: 6. The CDR3 bases are TGTGCCAGCAGCTTAGTCGCGGCAGGGGGCTCCTACGAGCAGTACTTC. It is translated as CASSLVAAGGSYEQYF. Filled out from reference TRBV11-2 and TRBJ2-7, the complete variable domain reads EAGVAQSPRYKIIEKRQSVAFWCNPISGHATLYWYQQILGQGPKLLIQFQNNGVVDDSQLPKDRFSAERLKGVDSTLKIQPAKLEDSAVYLCASSLVAAGGSYEQYFGPGTRLTVT.

V usage is TRBV4-2 and J usage is TRBJ1-1; D unclear. CDR3 length: 18 residues. V gave up 2 bases and J gave up 2 bases, with 21 bases separating them. CDR1 LGHNA and CDR2 YNFKEQ come from the germline V gene. CDR3 sequence: CASSQNGLGVQLNTEAFF. The CDR3 bases are TGTGCCAGCAGCCAAAATGGGTTGGGCGTCCAACTCAACACTGAAGCTTTCTTT.

The V call is TRBV11-2, the J call TRBJ2-1; D is possibly TRBD2 (5 bases). Germline lookup yields CDR1 SGHAT and CDR2 FQNNGV. CDR3 length: 16 amino acids. Trimming stripped 1 base from V and 4 bases from J, with 14 bases between. In DNA form, the CDR3 reads TGTGCCAGCAGCTTAGGTTTGAGGGAGATATACAATGAGCAGTTCTTC. Translating it yields CASSLGLREIYNEQFF.

The chain joins TRBV19 to TRBJ2-3; D is perhaps TRBD2 (6 bases). Germline V gives CDR1 LNHDA, CDR2 SQIVND (reference sequence). The CDR3 has 15 amino acids. Trimming shortened V by 3 bases and J by 5 bases, and 15 bases separated the two germline ends. The CDR3, as DNA: TGTGCCAGTAGTATTTTCGCGGGACTCCGAGATACGCAGTATTTT. Translating it yields CASSIFAGLRDTQYF.

The CDR3 region is CASSLKDRGDNEQFF. CDR3 nucleotide sequence: TGTGCCAGCAGCTTGAAGGACAGGGGCGACAATGAGCAGTTCTTC. The chain couples TRBV7-9 to TRBJ2-1; 9 positions match TRBD1. Per germline, CDR1 SEHNR and CDR2 FQNEAQ (reference sequence). J gave up 5 bases and V 3 bases, and 5 bases lay outside the gene matches. The CDR3 has 15 amino acids.

This rearrangement joins TRBV28 to TRBJ1-1, with D tentatively TRBD1 (6 bases). The CDR3 sequence is 13 residues long. Germline CDR1 reads MDHEN; CDR2 reads SYDVKM. The V end was cut by 6 bases, the J end by 5 bases, with 13 bases between. In DNA form, the CDR3 reads TGTGCCAGCAGCTCAGGGGAGGGGACTGAAGCTTTCTTT. Translation: CASSSGEGTEAFF.

The V and J genes are TRBV15 and TRBJ2-6, with a possible D match to TRBD2 (6 bases). V lost 5 bases, J lost 0 bases, and 20 bases lay in between. This CDR3 is 19 amino acids long. Germline V lookup: CDR1 LNHNV, CDR2 YYDKDF (reference sequence). CDR3: CATSWPVNAGHSGANVLTF. The CDR3, as DNA: TGTGCCACCAGCTGGCCGGTAAATGCGGGGCACTCTGGGGCCAACGTCCTGACTTTC.

The chain recombines TRBV4-1 with TRBJ1-4, with D unclear. The germline V gene encodes CDR1 MGHRA and CDR2 YSYEKL. The V end lost 4 bases, the J end lost 4 bases, and 13 bases lay between the germline ends. CDR3 length equals 15 residues. The CDR3 DNA reads TGCGCCAGCAGCCCGACCGTGGGCGATAATGAAAAACTGTTTTTT. This gives the protein CASSPTVGDNEKLFF.

This clone was counted between two and nine times. This chain connects TRBV6-1 to TRBJ1-4, with D possibly TRBD1 on 5 matching bases. CDR1 and CDR2 (germline): MNHNS, SASEGT. V dropped 4 bases and J dropped 7 bases, with 13 bases sitting between them. The CDR3 consists of 14 residues. CDR3 DNA sequence: TGTGCCAGCAGTGCCCTAATCGACAGTGAAAAACTGTTTTTT. Translation gives CASSALIDSEKLFF.

The CDR3 DNA sequence: TGTGCCAGCAGTGCACCCTTTGGGACTAGCGGGAGTACGGACAATGAGCAGTTCTTC. It yields the protein CASSAPFGTSGSTDNEQFF. The chain uses TRBV6-1 and TRBJ2-1; 14 bases agree with TRBD2. Germline V lookup: CDR1 MNHNS, CDR2 SASEGT. The CDR3 sequence is 19 residues long. After removal of 4 bases from V and 5 bases from J, the junction contained 13 bases not matched to a gene.

V is TRBV7-9 and J is TRBJ1-3, with D perhaps matching TRBD1 (6 bases). The V gene lost 3 bases and the J gene lost 5 bases, with 14 bases spanning the gap. There are 15 residues in the CDR3. Germline CDR1 and CDR2: SEHNR and FQNEAQ (reference sequence). For the CDR3, the DNA is TGTGCCAGCAGCTTGACAGGAGCCACCAGAAACACCATATATTTT. It translates to CASSLTGATRNTIYF.

The V call is TRBV27, the J call TRBJ2-2; tentatively, D is TRBD2 (6 bases). V lost 5 bases and J 5 bases, leaving 15 bases between the germline ends. Germline CDR1 and CDR2: MNHEY and SMNVEV (reference sequence). The CDR3 is 15 amino acids. CDR3 DNA: TGTGCCAGCAGTGATGCTAGTGGGGGGACCGGGGAGCTGTTTTTT. It translates to CASSDASGGTGELFF.

This chain connects TRBV27 to TRBJ2-7, with a weak D call TRBD2 (6 bases). CDR3 length: 14 residues. Trimming stripped 6 bases from V and 3 bases from J, with 15 bases between. The germline V gene encodes CDR1 MNHEY and CDR2 SMNVEV (reference sequence). As DNA, the CDR3 is TGTGCCAGCAGCCTCGGCGGGACCTTCTACGAGCAGTACTTC. It encodes CASSLGGTFYEQYF.

In DNA, the CDR3 is TGCGCCAGCAGCAGGGGTCCTTTGAATGTAAATGAGCAGTTCTTC. Encoded protein: CASSRGPLNVNEQFF. The V and J genes are TRBV4-1 and TRBJ2-1; TRBD1 might be the D (5 bases). Germline CDR1 MGHRA, CDR2 YSYEKL. Trimming took 5 bases from V and 7 from J, leaving 18 bases between them. The CDR3 extends over 15 amino acids.

The V gene is TRBV27, the J gene TRBJ2-7; D remains unclear. The V end was cut by 3 bases, the J end by 0 bases, with 9 bases between. This CDR3 spans 14 amino acids. Per the germline V gene, CDR1 is MNHEY and CDR2 is SMNVEV (reference sequence). The CDR3: CASSFGLSSYEQYF. The CDR3 bases are TGTGCCAGCAGTTTTGGGCTCTCCTCCTACGAGCAGTACTTC.

The J gene is TRBJ1-2, the V gene TRBV28; perhaps TRBD1 as D (5 bases). The CDR3 sequence is 17 residues long. CDR1 is MDHEN and CDR2 is SYDVKM in the germline V gene. Trimming cost V 3 bases and J 4 bases, with 21 bases left between them. The chain's CDR3 is CASSFRRAFFSPYGYTF. The CDR3 DNA follows: TGTGCCAGCAGTTTCCGCAGGGCCTTTTTCTCTCCCTATGGCTACACCTTC.

This clone showed up just a few times. This chain's CDR3 is CASSPGLGNEKLFF. The CDR3 DNA reads TGTGCCAGCAGCCCGGGTCTTGGGAATGAAAAACTGTTTTTT. The chain combines TRBV14 with TRBJ1-4; D gene unclear. Germline CDR1 SGHDN, CDR2 FVKESK. Between the trimmed V and J ends, which lost 4 bases and 5 bases, there was a span of 11 bases. This CDR3 comprises 14 residues. Full variable domain (remainder filled in from reference TRBV14 and TRBJ1-4): EAGVTQFPSHSVIEKGQTVTLRCDPISGHDNLYWYRRVMGKEIKFLLHFVKESKQDESGMPNNRFLAERTGGTYSTLKVQPAELEDSGVYFCASSPGLGNEKLFFGSGTQLSVL.

The CDR3 nucleotides read TGCAGCGCACGAGAGGGGACAGGGTTATTGCCTGATGAAAAACTGTTTTTT. This sequence encodes CSAREGTGLLPDEKLFF. The chain links TRBV29-1 to TRBJ1-4; TRBD1 agrees at 9 bases. This CDR3 is built from 17 residues. In germline, CDR1 is SQVTM, CDR2 ANQGSEA. J was trimmed by 6 bases and V by 7 bases; bases with no gene match: 18.

Comment on this clone: The junction does not match germline at one end; this may be a read error. The V and J genes are TRBV30 and TRBJ1-2; D ambiguous. CDR3 length equals 13 residues. Germline CDR1 GTSNPN, CDR2 SVGIG (reference sequence). In DNA, the CDR3 is TGTGCCTGGACGCCAAGCTCACACTATGGCTGCACCTTC. This encodes CAWTPSSHYGCTF.

The rearrangement uses TRBV4-2 and TRBJ2-3; tentatively, D is TRBD2 (6 bases). Trimming removed 3 bases at V and 4 bases at J, with 14 bases between. In germline, CDR1 is LGHNA, CDR2 YNFKEQ. The CDR3 contains 15 residues. CDR3 sequence: CASSQVAGSADTQYF. The CDR3 DNA is TGTGCCAGCAGCCAGGTCGCCGGGAGTGCAGATACGCAGTATTTT.

The gene calls are TRBV9 and TRBJ2-3; maybe TRBD2 (7 bases). Deletions cut 3 bases from V and 6 bases from J, with 11 bases between. Germline CDR1 reads SGDLS; CDR2 reads YYNGEE. This CDR3 spans 13 amino acids. This CDR3 reads CASSGGGYDTQYF. The CDR3, as DNA: TGTGCCAGCAGCGGGGGGGGCTACGATACGCAGTATTTT.

The chain combines TRBV13 with TRBJ2-7, with D perhaps TRBD2 (6 bases). The V gene lost 4 bases and the J gene lost 3 bases, with 13 bases spanning the gap. The CDR3 totals 14 residues. The germline V gene encodes CDR1 PRHDT and CDR2 FYEKMQ (reference sequence). CDR3 loop: CASSSGGRFYEQYF. The DNA of the CDR3 is TGTGCCAGCAGCTCCGGAGGGAGGTTCTACGAGCAGTACTTC. The full variable domain, with the rest looked up from reference TRBV13 and TRBJ2-7, is AAGVIQSPRHLIKEKRETATLKCYPIPRHDTVYWYQQGPGQDPQFLISFYEKMQSDKGSIPDRFSAQQFSDYHSELNMSSLELGDSALYFCASSSGGRFYEQYFGPGTRLTVT.